The 16 T cell receptor beta chains in this list originate from one sample, sequenced in a study of human T cells and chemical hapten exposure. Time point described: patch test 3, about 24 weeks after DPC sensitization. The treatment is: therapeutic diphenylcyclopropenone sensitization with weekly scalp DPC. TCRdb re-derived calls from the RACE reads in MiXCR, one entry per CDR3 protein. The sample shows approximately 60,000 distinct CDR3 sequences, approximately 10% of them seen only once. The specimen was whole blood, collected in connection with sensitization to the hapten diphenylcyclopropenone (DPC). The receptor source for this set is a woman aged 25 to 39 with alopecia areata. Some clones in this sample may be carry-over from other donors' samples.

The chain recombines TRBV20-1 with TRBJ1-3, with D unresolved. Germline assignment: CDR1 DFQATT and CDR2 SNEGSKA (reference sequence). Between the trimmed V and J ends, which lost 1 base and 0 bases, there was a span of 7 bases. The CDR3 runs to 14 residues. CDR3 protein: CSARGVPSGNTIYF. In DNA, the CDR3 is TGCAGTGCTAGAGGGGTACCCTCTGGAAACACCATATATTTT.

Ten or more counts support this clonotype. The chain has TRBV7-9 and TRBJ2-2, with 7 bases that match TRBD2. The CDR3 spans 14 residues. V gave up 4 bases and J gave up 3 bases; unmatched junction bases: 2. Per germline, CDR1 SEHNR and CDR2 FQNEAQ (reference sequence). The CDR3 DNA reads TGTGCCAGCAGCTCCCTAGCGGACACCGGGGAGCTGTTTTTT. This translates into CASSSLADTGELFF. Full variable domain (missing parts from reference TRBV7-9 and TRBJ2-2): DTGVSQNPRHKITKRGQNVTFRCDPISEHNRLYWYRQTLGQGPEFLTYFQNEAQLEKSRLLSDRFSAERPKGSFSTLEIQRTEQGDSAMYLCASSSLADTGELFFGEGSRLTVL.

This clonotype was found many times. This chain joins TRBV28 and TRBJ2-7; D possibly corresponds to TRBD1 (5 bases). There are 13 residues in the CDR3. The germline V and J ends were trimmed by 6 bases and 6 bases, with 15 bases remaining between them. Germline V gene lookup returns CDR1 MDHEN and CDR2 SYDVKM. In DNA, the CDR3 is TGTGCCAGCAGACTTCCCATGGGGCCCGAGCAGTACTTC. Its protein product is CASRLPMGPEQYF.

This clonotype was observed at least ten times. The chain recombines TRBV29-1 with TRBJ1-1, with 7 bases that match TRBD1. This CDR3 has 13 amino acids. Unmatched junction bases numbered 6, after V lost 3 bases and J lost 5 bases. In germline, CDR1 is SQVTM, CDR2 ANQGSEA. DNA of the CDR3: TGCAGCGTTGAGGGCAGGGGGTCAACTGAAGCTTTCTTT. Translation: CSVEGRGSTEAFF.

This chain uses TRBV30 with TRBJ2-7, with no clear D. V was cut by 2 bases and J by 4 bases, with 6 bases left in between. The CDR3 is 11 residues long. CDR1 and CDR2 from the germline V gene are GTSNPN and SVGIG (reference sequence). Written as DNA, the CDR3 is TGTGCCTGGAGTAGGGCTTACGAGCAGTACTTC. Translation gives CAWSRAYEQYF.

This clonotype came up many times. The chain couples TRBV18 to TRBJ1-1; D is unresolved. Germline CDR1 KGHSH, CDR2 LQKENI. The CDR3 runs 13 residues. V was shortened by 6 bases and J by 4 bases, with 12 bases between the two germline ends. The CDR3 spells CASSQMRGTEAFF. The CDR3 nucleotides are TGTGCCAGCTCCCAGATGAGAGGCACTGAAGCTTTCTTT. Full variable domain (missing parts from reference TRBV18 and TRBJ1-1): NAGVMQNPRHLVRRRGQEARLRCSPMKGHSHVYWYRQLPEEGLKFMVYLQKENIIDESGMPKERFSAEFPKEGPSILRIQQVVRGDSAAYFCASSQMRGTEAFFGQGTRLTVV.

This clonotype was seen more than once but under ten times. V gene TRBV6-2 or TRBV6-3 combines with J gene TRBJ1-1; D not certain. Per the germline V gene, CDR1 is MNHEY and CDR2 is SVGEGT. The CDR3 covers 14 residues. Trimming pared 0 bases from V and 0 bases from J, leaving 5 bases between. CDR3 DNA: TGTGCCAGCAGTTACTCGAGGATGAACACTGAAGCTTTCTTT. Translated, it gives CASSYSRMNTEAFF.

V is TRBV29-1 and J is TRBJ2-7; D ambiguous. Germline lookup yields CDR1 SQVTM and CDR2 ANQGSEA. The V and J ends lost 4 bases and 4 bases respectively, with 11 bases between them. The CDR3 has 12 residues. CDR3 sequence reads: CSVAPTLYEQYF. The CDR3 bases are TGCAGCGTTGCGCCCACCTTGTACGAGCAGTACTTC.

This clonotype was counted only a few times. The V call is TRBV7-2, the J call TRBJ1-2; D is unresolved. The CDR3 runs 15 residues. V was cut by 3 bases and J by 8 bases, with 19 bases left in between. Germline V CDR1 and CDR2: SGHTA, FQGNSA. The CDR3 DNA follows: TGTGCCAGCAGCTTCCCGGGCCAGGCTCGGAAAGGCTACACCTTC. Protein product: CASSFPGQARKGYTF.

This clonotype was seen more than once but under ten times. V is TRBV28 and J is TRBJ2-3; a weak D match, TRBD2 (6 bases). V was shortened by 4 bases and J by 8 bases, with 16 bases between the two germline ends. The germline V gene encodes CDR1 MDHEN and CDR2 SYDVKM. This CDR3 region has 14 residues. The CDR3 DNA is TGTGCCAGCAGTTGGGGGGTCGGAGTCGGTACGCAGTATTTT. Its protein is CASSWGVGVGTQYF.

Only a few counts were recorded for this clonotype. The gene calls are TRBV15 and TRBJ2-1; D assignment may be TRBD1 or TRBD2 (6 bases each). CDR1 LNHNV and CDR2 YYDKDF come from the germline V gene (reference sequence). V shed 3 bases and J shed 0 bases, with 12 bases lying between them. This CDR3 contains 16 residues. The CDR3 nucleotides read TGTGCCACCAGCAGGGGGGGCCTTAGCTCCTACAATGAGCAGTTCTTC. Translation: CATSRGGLSSYNEQFF. Together with reference TRBV15 and TRBJ2-1, the CDR3 gives the full variable domain: DAMVIQNPRYQVTQFGKPVTLSCSQTLNHNVMYWYQQKSSQAPKLLFHYYDKDFNNEADTPDNFQSRRPNTSFCFLDIRSPGLGDTAMYLCATSRGGLSSYNEQFFGPGTRLTVL.

This clonotype was seen at least ten times. The V call is TRBV30, the J call TRBJ1-5; D uncertain. The CDR3 is 17 amino acids. Germline values: CDR1 GTSNPN, CDR2 SVGIG (reference sequence). Trimming cost V 2 bases and J 0 bases, with 17 bases left between them. CDR3 loop: CAWSYGATRYSNQPQHF. The CDR3 DNA sequence: TGTGCCTGGAGTTATGGTGCAACCCGATATAGCAATCAGCCCCAGCATTTT.

This clonotype has more than one count but fewer than ten. The chain has TRBV7-3 and TRBJ1-1; perhaps TRBD1 as D (5 bases). Germline CDR1 and CDR2: SGHTA and FQGTGA. V was shortened by 5 bases and J by 2 bases, with 15 bases between the two germline ends. The CDR3 has 15 amino acids. DNA of the CDR3: TGTGCCAGCAGCCCAACAGGATACTTAAACACTGAAGCTTTCTTT. It specifies CASSPTGYLNTEAFF.

This clonotype has a count of ten or more. The chain employs TRBV28 and TRBJ2-2, with 11 bases that match TRBD2. Looked up from germline, CDR1 is MDHEN and CDR2 is SYDVKM. V was pared by 3 bases and J by 4 bases, with 1 base of the junction left unmatched. This CDR3 contains 15 residues. The CDR3 sequence: CASSLLAGGTGELFF. The DNA for the CDR3 is TGTGCCAGCAGTTTGCTAGCGGGGGGCACCGGGGAGCTGTTTTTT.

A few counts support this clonotype. The chain employs TRBV20-1 and TRBJ2-3; 12 bases match TRBD2. Germline loops: CDR1 DFQATT, CDR2 SNEGSKA (reference sequence). This CDR3 comprises 17 residues. V gave up 5 bases and J gave up 4 bases; unmatched junction bases: 13. The CDR3 DNA follows: TGCAGTGCTTCCACCCCGAGGACTAGCGGGATAGCAGATACGCAGTATTTT. Its translation: CSASTPRTSGIADTQYF.

This clonotype has at least ten counts. The V call is TRBV5-4, the J call TRBJ2-4; 8 nucleotides agree with TRBD2. There are 16 residues in the CDR3. The V gene's germline CDR1 is SGHNT and CDR2 YYREEE (reference sequence). With V trimmed by 4 bases and J by 1 base, 7 bases remained unmatched. The CDR3 DNA is TGTGCCAGCAGCGAACGGGGGGGCTTGGCCAAAAACATTCAGTACTTC. Amino acids: CASSERGGLAKNIQYF.